Below are 16 T cell receptor beta chains sequenced from a single sample in a study of control samples from healthy donors and cancer patients. Assay: immunoSEQ multiplex PCR; the TCRdb copy retains only in-frame clones and omits some. The data hold 150,000 to 200,000 clones, with roughly 95% observed a single time. Sequencing input: blood. The receptors were sampled from a woman in her 30s in good health.

This rearrangement joins TRBV21-1 to TRBJ1-2. TRBV21-1 counts as a pseudogene. The CDR3 has 16 residues. As DNA, the CDR3 is TGTGCCAGCAGCTCCCCCATCCGGGCCCTTAGGCGGGGCTACACCTTC. It is translated as CASSSPIRALRRGYTF.

Here the CDR3 reads CASSPDLFRTHEQFF. CDR3 nucleotide sequence: TGTGCCAGCAGCCCCGATCTCTTTCGGACACATGAGCAGTTCTTC. V gene TRBV5-4 combines with J gene TRBJ2-1; D is perhaps TRBD1 (5 bases). With 4 bases removed from V and 8 bases from J, the gap between germline ends came to 19 bases. CDR1 and CDR2 (germline): SGHNT, YYREEE (reference sequence). This CDR3 is 15 amino acids long.

This rearrangement joins TRBV29-1 to TRBJ2-7; D unclear. This CDR3 comprises 13 residues. V lost 1 base and J 3 bases, leaving 10 bases between the germline ends. Germline V gives CDR1 SQVTM, CDR2 ANQGSEA. DNA of the CDR3: TGCAGCGTTGAAGGCGGACCTTACTACGAGCAGTACTTC. Its protein is CSVEGGPYYEQYF.

The chain couples TRBV2 to TRBJ1-2, with 7 bases identical to TRBD1. Germline assignment: CDR1 SNHLY and CDR2 FYNNEI. Unmatched junction bases numbered 12, after V lost 6 bases and J lost 8 bases. The length of the CDR3 is 14 residues. CDR3 bases: TGTGCCAGCAGAACTACAGGGGTTGTCTGGGGCTACACCTTC. Its protein product is CASRTTGVVWGYTF.

The chain is built from TRBV9 and TRBJ1-2; unclear D gene. V was clipped by 4 bases and J by 5 bases, with 6 bases between them. Germline lookup yields CDR1 SGDLS and CDR2 YYNGEE. This CDR3 contains 11 residues. The CDR3 bases are TGTGCCAGCAGCTCCGGGTATGGCTACACCTTC. Translated: CASSSGYGYTF.

The J gene is TRBJ1-5, the V gene TRBV6-5, with TRBD1 as a possible D gene (5 bases). Trimming took off 7 bases at V and 2 bases at J, with 12 bases between the two ends. CDR3 size: 14 residues. Germline values: CDR1 MNHEY, CDR2 SVGAGI. The CDR3 DNA reads as TGTGCCAGCACTTGGGGGTTAGGCAATCAGCCCCAGCATTTT. It translates to CASTWGLGNQPQHF.

The chain combines TRBV5-1 with TRBJ2-2, with TRBD2 matching 11 bases. The CDR3 contains 16 residues. Germline V CDR1 and CDR2: SGHRS, YFSETQ. The V segment lost 2 bases and the J segment 3 bases; nucleotides outside the gene matches: 3. The CDR3 DNA reads as TGCGCCAGCAGCTTTTCTAGCGGGGGGTACACCGGGGAGCTGTTTTTT. This codes for CASSFSSGGYTGELFF.

The V gene is TRBV29-1, the J gene TRBJ2-7, with D perhaps TRBD2 (5 bases). V lost 7 bases and J lost 2, with 18 bases in between. This CDR3 region has 14 residues. Germline V gene data show CDR1 as SQVTM and CDR2 as ANQGSEA. The CDR3 region has the DNA TGCAGCGCCATCCCAGCGGAGGTGGCCTACGAGCAGTACTTC. Translation gives CSAIPAEVAYEQYF.

This chain joins TRBV28 and TRBJ1-5; maybe TRBD1 (6 bases). Per the germline V gene, CDR1 is MDHEN and CDR2 is SYDVKM. V gave up 7 bases and J gave up 3 bases, with 10 bases separating them. This CDR3 comprises 13 residues. CDR3 nucleotide sequence: TGTGCCAGCATAGGGGGGACCAATCAGCCCCAGCATTTT. Its translation is CASIGGTNQPQHF.

The chain recombines TRBV5-1 with TRBJ1-2, with TRBD1 matching over 9 bases. Germline CDR1 reads SGHRS; CDR2 reads YFSETQ. The CDR3 consists of 15 residues. The J segment lost 4 bases and the V segment lost 4 bases, leaving 8 bases of the junction unmatched. The CDR3 region has the DNA TGCGCCAGCAGCAGGGTAGGACAGGGGACCTATGGCTACACCTTC. Protein: CASSRVGQGTYGYTF.

The sample holds a few counts of this clone. V gene TRBV6-4 combines with J gene TRBJ2-3; 8 nucleotides line up with TRBD2. The CDR3 sequence is 16 residues long. The ends lost 3 bases at V and 2 bases at J; junction bases unmatched: 7. Germline V gene data show CDR1 as MRHNA and CDR2 as SNTAGT. The CDR3, as DNA: TGTGCCAGCAGTGAAGGGGCTAGCGGGCACACAGATACGCAGTATTTT. Protein product: CASSEGASGHTDTQYF.

V is TRBV18 and J is TRBJ1-6, with 8 bases matching TRBD1. From germline, CDR1 is KGHSH and CDR2 LQKENI. This CDR3 region has 15 residues. J lost 2 bases, V lost 3 bases, and 0 bases had no gene match. The CDR3 protein is CASSPGQAYNSPLHF. CDR3 nucleotide sequence: TGTGCCAGCTCACCGGGACAGGCCTATAATTCACCCCTCCACTTT.

The chain carries TRBV7-8 and TRBJ2-5; TRBD2 matches at 7 bases. Germline loops: CDR1 SGHVS, CDR2 FQNEAQ. V shed 4 bases and J 4 bases; nucleotides not matched to a gene: 6. The CDR3 length is 14 residues. CDR3 nucleotides: TGTGCCAGCAGCTCCGGACTAGTTCGAGAGACCCAGTACTTC. Protein product: CASSSGLVRETQYF.

CDR3 coding DNA: TGCGCCAGCAGCTTGGCCGTCGGGGTTCAGTCATACAATGAGCAGTTCTTC. Its translation: CASSLAVGVQSYNEQFF. The chain is built from TRBV5-1 and TRBJ2-1, with D perhaps matching TRBD2 (5 bases). The V and J ends lost 0 bases and 4 bases respectively, with 17 bases between them. Germline V lookup: CDR1 SGHRS, CDR2 YFSETQ. The CDR3 has 17 amino acids.

V is TRBV3-1 (or the pseudogene TRBV3-2) and J is TRBJ2-3; either TRBD1 or TRBD2 may supply D (6 bases each). CDR3 length equals 17 residues. Germline V gene lookup returns CDR1 LGHDT and CDR2 YNNKEL (reference sequence). Trimming pared 0 bases from V and 4 bases from J, leaving 17 bases between. This chain's CDR3 is CASSQDSGAQWADTQYF. As DNA, the CDR3 is TGTGCCAGCAGCCAAGATTCGGGGGCGCAATGGGCAGATACGCAGTATTTT.

The chain carries TRBV24-1 and TRBJ2-2, with a weak D call TRBD2 (6 bases). Germline lookup yields CDR1 KGHDR and CDR2 SFDVKD. V was trimmed by 6 bases and J by 5 bases, leaving 18 bases between them. The CDR3 runs 16 residues. CDR3 sequence: CATSFGSSAPTGELFF. CDR3 nucleotide sequence: TGTGCCACCAGTTTTGGTTCTAGCGCCCCGACCGGGGAGCTGTTTTTT.